A selection of T cell receptor beta chains follows, all from one sample in a study of T cells in Graves' hyperthyroidism and ophthalmopathy. TCRdb processed the multiplex PCR reads anew with MiXCR; each CDR3 protein has one entry. The table includes 610,000 or so distinct CDR3 sequences, just over 45% detected once. What was sequenced was peripheral blood or thyroid tissue (not recorded which). These receptors originate from a woman in her late teens or twenties with Graves' hyperthyroidism. Each CDR3 is given with its conserved first and last residue. The order of the fields is V gene, clone size, J gene, D gene, CDR3 protein, CDR3 DNA. A D gene is named only where the DNA matches it firmly. Clone sizes are given selectively: once, few, many, or a class where the clone is expanded.

>TRBV6-6|.|TRBJ2-7|TRBD2
CASSSVTSDPIVYEQYF
TGTGCCAGCAGTTCCGTCACTAGCGACCCGATCGTCTACGAGCAGTACTTC
>TRBV6-5|many|TRBJ1-2|.
CASSYGAEANYGYTF
TGTGCCAGCAGTTACGGGGCAGAAGCTAACTATGGCTACACCTTC
>TRBV7-3|.|TRBJ1-5|TRBD1
CASSLSMQEGQGYSNQPQHF
TGTGCCAGCAGCTTGTCAATGCAAGAGGGACAGGGATATAGCAATCAGCCCCAGCATTTT
>TRBV25-1|many|TRBJ2-2|.
CASSEYVGLGLFF
TGTGCCAGCAGTGAATATGTCGGGCTCGGGCTGTTTTTT
>TRBV10-3|many|TRBJ2-7|.
CAIRGDVAYEQYF
TGTGCCATCAGGGGGGACGTTGCCTACGAGCAGTACTTC
>TRBV7-3|.|TRBJ1-3|.
CASSPKGYGNTIYF
TGTGCCAGCAGCCCTAAGGGGTACGGAAACACCATATATTTT
>TRBV20-1|many|TRBJ1-1|.
CSASWGEGNTEAFF
TGCAGTGCTAGTTGGGGGGAGGGGAACACTGAAGCTTTCTTT
>TRBV24-1|.|TRBJ1-5|.
CATSDRGLQETQHF
TGTGCCACCAGTGACCGAGGGCTGCAAGAGACCCAGCATTTT
>TRBV29-1|.|TRBJ2-5|TRBD2
CSVEVAGETQYF
TGCAGCGTTGAAGTAGCGGGAGAGACCCAGTACTTC
>TRBV20-1|many|TRBJ2-6|TRBD1
CSARFPPGQGASSSGANVLTF
TGCAGTGCTAGATTTCCTCCGGGACAGGGGGCGTCTAGTTCTGGGGCCAACGTCCTGACTTTC
>TRBV2|many|TRBJ1-5|.
CASGPSNQPQHF
TGTGCCAGCGGACCTAGCAATCAGCCCCAGCATTTT
>TRBV6-6|many|TRBJ1-2|.
CASSYTNEGYTF
TGTGCCAGCAGTTACACCAATGAGGGCTACACCTTC
>TRBV5-1|many|TRBJ2-5|.
CASSLAADLATETQYF
TGCGCCAGCAGCTTGGCCGCGGATCTAGCGACTGAGACCCAGTACTTC
>TRBV11-2|.|TRBJ1-1|.
CASSLVSSTEAFF
TGTGCCAGCAGCTTAGTGTCCAGCACTGAAGCTTTCTTT
>TRBV29-1|.|TRBJ1-2|.
CSVRRGIGYGYTF
TGCAGCGTCCGACGCGGGATTGGCTATGGCTACACCTTC
>TRBV6-1|few|TRBJ1-1|.
CASSLRGQGSTEAFF
TGTGCCAGCAGCCTAAGGGGTCAGGGGAGCACTGAAGCTTTCTTT
>TRBV6-6|once|TRBJ2-5|TRBD2
CASSESGLAGSRGGTQYF
TGCGCCAGCAGTGAGTCGGGACTAGCGGGATCCCGGGGGGGGACCCAGTACTTC
>TRBV6-5|.|TRBJ2-3|TRBD1
CASSYGTGGADTQYF
TGTGCCAGCAGTTACGGGACAGGGGGCGCAGATACGCAGTATTTT
>TRBV15|.|TRBJ2-6|.
CATSREATGANVLTF
TGTGCCACCAGCAGAGAGGCAACTGGGGCCAACGTCCTGACTTTC
>TRBV7-8|.|TRBJ2-2|TRBD1
CAGSNRGQTAGELFF
TGTGCCGGCAGCAACAGGGGGCAGACGGCCGGGGAGCTGTTTTTT
>TRBV7-6|.|TRBJ2-2|TRBD2
CASSLRGYGTGELFF
TGTGCCAGCAGCTTGCGGGGGTACGGCACCGGGGAGCTGTTTTTT
>TRBV7-2|.|TRBJ1-1|.
CASSLHGAANTEAFF
TGTGCCAGCAGCTTACATGGGGCAGCGAACACTGAAGCTTTCTTT
>TRBV6-5|many|TRBJ1-2|.
CASSPVGLYGYTF
TGTGCCAGCAGCCCCGTTGGGCTTTATGGCTACACCTTC
>TRBV2|.|TRBJ1-4|.
CASKRGEKLFF
TGTGCCAGCAAGAGGGGAGAAAAACTGTTTTTT
>TRBV2|.|TRBJ1-1|.
CAGGTNTEAFF
TGTGCCGGGGGGACGAACACTGAAGCTTTCTTT
>TRBV4-1|.|TRBJ2-2|.
CVSSQVDMGLTGELFF
TGCGTCAGCAGCCAGGTTGACATGGGGCTCACCGGGGAGCTGTTTTTT
>TRBV9|many|TRBJ1-1|.
CASSAFRGRSTEAFF
TGTGCCAGCAGCGCCTTTCGGGGGCGAAGCACTGAAGCTTTCTTT
>TRBV27|few|TRBJ1-2|.
CASSGLPNYGYTF
TGTGCCAGCTCCGGGTTACCTAACTATGGCTACACCTTC
>TRBV29-1|once|TRBJ1-5|TRBD1
CSARQGGRDRVSNQPQHF
TGCAGCGCTAGACAGGGGGGCCGGGACAGGGTGTCCAATCAGCCCCAGCATTTT
>TRBV14|.|TRBJ2-7|TRBD1
CASSQPGQGRDEQYF
TGTGCCAGCAGCCAACCCGGACAGGGAAGGGACGAGCAGTACTTC
>TRBV7-2|.|TRBJ1-6|.
CASSPPSQGVGSPLHF
TGTGCCAGCAGCCCCCCGAGTCAAGGGGTTGGGTCACCCCTCCACTTT
>TRBV10-3|.|TRBJ2-7|TRBD2
CAISGGLAANEQYF
TGTGCCATCAGTGGTGGTCTAGCGGCAAACGAGCAGTACTTC
>TRBV10-3|many|TRBJ2-7|TRBD1
CAISDPRDRVNEQYF
TGTGCCATCAGTGACCCCCGGGACAGGGTCAACGAGCAGTACTTC
>TRBV4-1|many|TRBJ2-7|.
CASSQDVTYEQYF
TGCGCCAGCAGCCAAGATGTTACCTACGAGCAGTACTTC
>TRBV9|.|TRBJ2-7|TRBD1
CASSTGTEYF
TGTGCCAGCAGCACCGGGACAGAGTACTTC
>TRBV20-1|many|TRBJ2-2|TRBD1
CSASGQGYTGELFF
TGCAGTGCTAGCGGACAGGGTTACACCGGGGAGCTGTTTTTT
>TRBV15|many|TRBJ1-2|.
CATSREDGYTF
TGTGCCACCAGCAGAGAGGATGGCTACACCTTC
>TRBV20-1|many|TRBJ1-5|.
CSAWGVDQPQHF
TGCAGTGCCTGGGGAGTAGATCAGCCCCAGCATTTT
>TRBV29-1|.|TRBJ2-2|.
CSVRAGEASTGELFF
TGCAGCGTTAGGGCAGGGGAAGCTTCCACCGGGGAGCTGTTTTTT